This TCR beta chain was retrieved from a study of patients and donors after allogeneic stem cell transplantation. The length of the CDR3 is 16 residues. Trimming cost V 6 bases and J 4 bases; bases outside gene matches: 5. TCRdb fed the RT-PCR reads into MiXCR, producing one record per CDR3 protein. Of around 150,000 distinct CDR3 sequences listed, roughly 35% are singletons. There are many counts of this clonotype. The receptor was isolated from a human donor who was either an allogeneic HSCT recipient or a stem cell or donor lymphocyte infusion donor (not recorded which). It is not recorded whose cells these are; they may come from a transplant donor. V is TRBV12-3 or TRBV12-4 and J is TRBJ1-6; 11 nucleotides agree with TRBD1. Sequencing input: blood, either unsorted or a sorted T cell fraction (not recorded which). The CDR3 loop is CASRRTGGSYNSPLHF. The CDR3 DNA sequence: TGTGCCAGCAGGCGGACAGGGGGCTCTTATAATTCACCCCTCCACTTT.